This TCR beta chain came from a study of T-cell memory formation after mild COVID-19 (dated by TCRdb to 2020 to 2023). The study in broad terms: TCR sequence clusters from the two donors were largely donor specific. T-cell clones expanding and contracting after mild COVID-19 in a couple of donors were tracked by longitudinal TCRalpha and TCRbeta repertoire sequencing. The cohort comprised two young, previously healthy adult volunteers, one female and one male.

Overall study outcomes, separate from this receptor: Contracting CD4+ clones were found mainly in CM and EM memory subsets, while CD8+ clones were enriched in EMRA. Whether the second-wave clones peaking on day 37 were SARS-CoV-2 specific was not confirmed. The detection of some responding clones in pre-infection memory suggests that pre-existing cross-reactive memory T cells joined the SARS-CoV-2 response. The study covered only a couple of mild cases, and larger cohorts including severe cases with pre-infection samples were considered necessary. From day 15 to 85, contracting clones showed balanced CD4/CD8 phenotypes, whereas a second wave of clones that expanded from day 15 to 37 leaned towards CD4+.

Ficoll-Paque density gradient centrifugation was the method used to isolate PBMCs. Reading from cysteine to phenylalanine, the CDR3 counts 14 amino acids. The read is trimmed to its CDR3 DNA, 42 bases read in frame from base 1. The germline V gene yields MGHRA for CDR1 and YSYEKL for CDR2. Trimming takes 3 bases from V and 1 base from J, and the germline ends sit 9 bases apart. This clonotype was detected ten times or more. This clone's antigen is unknown. There are no base qualities to consult, and no much larger clone falls within one base. Sequencing took place on an Illumina NovaSeq 6000. cDNA libraries for TCRalpha and TCRbeta were prepared by 5'RACE using constant-segment primers, with sample barcodes and unique molecular identifiers added. Trizol reagent was used to extract RNA from every sample. Library amplification was performed in two PCR steps, and a second sample barcode and Illumina TruSeq adapters were introduced in the second step. Libraries were sequenced on an Illumina NovaSeq with 2 x 150 bp paired-end reads. Processing in the source paper ran as follows. With migec v1.2.7, reads were demultiplexed and then collapsed into UMI-guided consensus sequences. Using mixcr v2.1.11, UMI consensuses were aligned to TRA and TRB V and J templates and then assembled into clonotypes. Expanded or contracted clonotypes were those called significant by both edgeR and NoisET, with noise models trained on biological replicates. For edgeR calls, the cutoffs were a false discovery rate-adjusted p below 0.01 and a log2 fold-change threshold of 1. As an exploratory analysis of dynamics, max-normalized trajectories of the 1000 most abundant clonotypes were examined by PCA with hierarchical clustering. Each responding clone was given a CD4 or CD8 phenotype based on the CD4+ and CD8+ repertoires, which had been sequenced separately. TCRdb reprocessing: public reads trimmed at Q25 with fastp, clones called with MiXCR, in-frame beta chains kept. When rows share a CDR3 protein, they turn into one entry using the most common DNA and genes. Clone size and V and J calls follow TCRdb, not the original study. This sample lists about 190,000 distinct CDR3 sequences; about a sixth were detected once. 2.4% of the sample belongs to the ten largest clones.

The TCR originated in an adult woman who had mild COVID-19 (a few samples of this study predate the infection). The sample titles of this study are shuffled in the database, so cell type and time point are left out; the donor was told from shared clones. Specimen: PBMCs or a T cell subset sorted from them (not recorded which). The chain is assembled from TRBV4-1 and TRBJ1-1, with the D gene not confidently named. This receptor carries the CDR3 CASSHPGRNTEAFF. The sequenced DNA is TGCGCCAGCAGCCATCCCGGGAGGAACACTGAAGCTTTCTTT.